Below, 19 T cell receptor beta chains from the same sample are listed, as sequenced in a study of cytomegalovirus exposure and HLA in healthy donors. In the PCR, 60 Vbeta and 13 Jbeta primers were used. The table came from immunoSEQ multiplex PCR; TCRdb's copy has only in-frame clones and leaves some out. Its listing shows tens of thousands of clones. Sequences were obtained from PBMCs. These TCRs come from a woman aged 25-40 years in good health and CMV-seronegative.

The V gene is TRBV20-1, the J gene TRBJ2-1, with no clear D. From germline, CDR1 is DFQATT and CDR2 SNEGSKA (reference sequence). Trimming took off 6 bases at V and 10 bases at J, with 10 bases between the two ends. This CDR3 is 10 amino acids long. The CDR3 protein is CSAVSVEQFF. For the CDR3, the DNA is TGCAGTGCCGTGTCCGTGGAGCAGTTCTTC.

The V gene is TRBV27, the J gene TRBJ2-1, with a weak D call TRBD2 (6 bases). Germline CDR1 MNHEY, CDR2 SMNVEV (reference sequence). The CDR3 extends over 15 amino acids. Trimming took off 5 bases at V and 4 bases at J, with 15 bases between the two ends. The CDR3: CASSPQRVEYNEQFF. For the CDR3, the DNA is TGTGCCAGCAGTCCCCAGCGGGTGGAGTACAATGAGCAGTTCTTC.

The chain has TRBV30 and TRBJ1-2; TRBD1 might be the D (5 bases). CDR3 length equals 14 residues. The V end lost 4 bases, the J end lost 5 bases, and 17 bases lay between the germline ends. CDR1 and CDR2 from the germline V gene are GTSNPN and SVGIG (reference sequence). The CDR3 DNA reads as TGTGCCTGGATCCCCGGGGGTACTGGGTATGGCTACACCTTC. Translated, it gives CAWIPGGTGYGYTF.

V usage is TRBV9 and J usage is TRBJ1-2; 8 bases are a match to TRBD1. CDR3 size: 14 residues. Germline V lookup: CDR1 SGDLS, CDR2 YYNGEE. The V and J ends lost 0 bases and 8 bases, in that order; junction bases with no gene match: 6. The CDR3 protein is CASSVGAGGGGYTF. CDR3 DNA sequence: TGTGCCAGCAGCGTAGGGGCAGGGGGCGGAGGCTACACCTTC.

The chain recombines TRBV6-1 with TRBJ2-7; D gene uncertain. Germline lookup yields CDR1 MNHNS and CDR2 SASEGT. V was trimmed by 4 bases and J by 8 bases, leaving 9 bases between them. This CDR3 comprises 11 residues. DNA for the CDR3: TGTGCCAGCAGTGGATTAGACAAGCAGTACTTC. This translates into CASSGLDKQYF.

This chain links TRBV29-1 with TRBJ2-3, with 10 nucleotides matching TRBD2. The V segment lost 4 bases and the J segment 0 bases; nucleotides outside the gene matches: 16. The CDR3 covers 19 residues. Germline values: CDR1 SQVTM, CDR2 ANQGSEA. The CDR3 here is CSVVYGLAGVSRSTDTQYF. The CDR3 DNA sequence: TGCAGCGTTGTGTACGGGCTAGCGGGAGTTAGTCGAAGCACAGATACGCAGTATTTT.

The CDR3 reads CATSRDRLAGGVNEQFF. CDR3 DNA: TGTGCCACCAGCAGAGATCGACTAGCGGGGGGTGTAAATGAGCAGTTCTTC. The V and J genes are TRBV15 and TRBJ2-1; 13 bases match TRBD2. Per germline, CDR1 LNHNV and CDR2 YYDKDF (reference sequence). The CDR3 consists of 17 residues. The V gene end was trimmed by 0 bases and the J gene end by 7 bases; junction bases not matched to a gene: 6.

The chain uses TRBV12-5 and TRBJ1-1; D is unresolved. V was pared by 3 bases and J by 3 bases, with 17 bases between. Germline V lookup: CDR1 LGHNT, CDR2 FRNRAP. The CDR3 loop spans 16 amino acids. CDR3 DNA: TGTGCTAGTGGTTTAGACTATGGTCGGGCGGACACTGAAGCTTTCTTT. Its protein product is CASGLDYGRADTEAFF. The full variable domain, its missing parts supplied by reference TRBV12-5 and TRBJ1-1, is DARVTQTPRHKVTEMGQEVTMRCQPILGHNTVFWYRQTMMQGLELLAYFRNRAPLDDSGMPKDRFSAEMPDATLATLKIQPSEPRDSAVYFCASGLDYGRADTEAFFGQGTRLTVV.

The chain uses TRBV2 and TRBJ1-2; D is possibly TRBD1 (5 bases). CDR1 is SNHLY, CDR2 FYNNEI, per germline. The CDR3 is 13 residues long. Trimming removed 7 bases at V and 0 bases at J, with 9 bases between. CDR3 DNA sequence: TGTGCCAGCACCACGACAGCTAACTATGGCTACACCTTC. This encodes CASTTTANYGYTF. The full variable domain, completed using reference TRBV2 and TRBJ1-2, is EPEVTQTPSHQVTQMGQEVILRCVPISNHLYFYWYRQILGQKVEFLVSFYNNEISEKSEIFDDQFSVERPDGSNFTLKIRSTKLEDSAMYFCASTTTANYGYTFGSGTRLTVV.

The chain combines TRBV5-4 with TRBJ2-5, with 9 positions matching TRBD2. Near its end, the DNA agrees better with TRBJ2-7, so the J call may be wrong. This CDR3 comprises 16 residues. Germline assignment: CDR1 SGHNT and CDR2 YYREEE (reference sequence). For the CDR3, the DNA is TGTGCCAGCAGCCAACGCCCCTGGCGGGGGGGTTACGAGCAGTACTTC. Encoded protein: CASSQRPWRGGYEQYF.

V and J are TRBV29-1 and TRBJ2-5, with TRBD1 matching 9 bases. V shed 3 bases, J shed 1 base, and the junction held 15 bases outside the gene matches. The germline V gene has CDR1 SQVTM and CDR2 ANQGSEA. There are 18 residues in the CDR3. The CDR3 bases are TGCAGCGTTGATACACCGGGGGAACAGGGGGCACCCCAAGAGACCCAGTACTTC. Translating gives CSVDTPGEQGAPQETQYF. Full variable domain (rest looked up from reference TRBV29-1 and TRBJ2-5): SAVISQKPSRDICQRGTSLTIQCQVDSQVTMMFWYRQQPGQSLTLIATANQGSEATYESGFVIDKFPISRPNLTFSTLTVSNMSPEDSSIYLCSVDTPGEQGAPQETQYFGPGTRLLVL.

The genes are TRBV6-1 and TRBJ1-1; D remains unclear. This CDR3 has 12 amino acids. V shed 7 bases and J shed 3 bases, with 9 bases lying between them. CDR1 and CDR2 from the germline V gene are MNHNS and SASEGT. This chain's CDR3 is CASTYGDTEAFF. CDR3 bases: TGTGCCAGCACATACGGGGACACTGAAGCTTTCTTT.

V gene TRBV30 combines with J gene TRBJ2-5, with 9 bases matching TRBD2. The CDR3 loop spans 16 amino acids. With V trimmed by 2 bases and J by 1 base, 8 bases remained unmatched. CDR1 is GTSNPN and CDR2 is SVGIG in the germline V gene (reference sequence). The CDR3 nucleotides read TGTGCCTGGAGTAGGCGGGAGGGCCGGATCCAAGAGACCCAGTACTTC. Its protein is CAWSRREGRIQETQYF.

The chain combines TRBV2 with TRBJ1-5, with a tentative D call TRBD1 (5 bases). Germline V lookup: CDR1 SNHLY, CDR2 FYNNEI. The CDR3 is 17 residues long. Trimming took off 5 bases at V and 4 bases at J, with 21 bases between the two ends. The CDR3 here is CASSRMLWGGENQPQHF. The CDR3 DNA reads TGTGCCAGCAGTCGGATGCTATGGGGGGGGGAGAATCAGCCCCAGCATTTT.

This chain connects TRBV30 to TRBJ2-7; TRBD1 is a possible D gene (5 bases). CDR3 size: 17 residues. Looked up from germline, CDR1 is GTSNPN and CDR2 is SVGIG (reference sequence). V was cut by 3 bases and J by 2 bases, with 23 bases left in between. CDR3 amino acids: CAWSRVAPGQLTYEQYF. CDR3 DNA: TGTGCCTGGAGCCGTGTGGCCCCAGGACAACTAACCTACGAGCAGTACTTC.

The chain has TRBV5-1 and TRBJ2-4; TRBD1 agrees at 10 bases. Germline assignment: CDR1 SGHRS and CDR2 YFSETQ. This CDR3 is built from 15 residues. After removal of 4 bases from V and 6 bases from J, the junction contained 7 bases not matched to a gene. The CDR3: CASSHQTGGGNIQYF. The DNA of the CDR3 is TGCGCCAGCAGCCACCAGACAGGGGGCGGAAACATTCAGTACTTC.

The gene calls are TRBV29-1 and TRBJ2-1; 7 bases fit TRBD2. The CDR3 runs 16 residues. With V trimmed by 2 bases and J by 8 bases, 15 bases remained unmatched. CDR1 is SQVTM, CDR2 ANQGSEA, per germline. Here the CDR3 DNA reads TGCAGCGTTGAAAATGCGGGACTATCCACCTTCGATGAGCAGTTCTTC. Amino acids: CSVENAGLSTFDEQFF.

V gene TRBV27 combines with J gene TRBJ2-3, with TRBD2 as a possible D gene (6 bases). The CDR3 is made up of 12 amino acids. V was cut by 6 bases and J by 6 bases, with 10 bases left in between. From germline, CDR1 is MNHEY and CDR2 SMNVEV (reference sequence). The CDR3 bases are TGTGCCAGCAGCCATCGGGGGGATACGCAGTATTTT. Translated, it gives CASSHRGDTQYF.

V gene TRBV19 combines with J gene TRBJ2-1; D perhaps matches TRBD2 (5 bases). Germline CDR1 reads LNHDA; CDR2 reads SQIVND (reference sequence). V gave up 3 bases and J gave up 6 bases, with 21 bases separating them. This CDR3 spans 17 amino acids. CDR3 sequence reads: CASSISAMGRTRNEQFF. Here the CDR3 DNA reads TGTGCCAGTAGTATTTCCGCGATGGGGAGAACCCGCAATGAGCAGTTCTTC.